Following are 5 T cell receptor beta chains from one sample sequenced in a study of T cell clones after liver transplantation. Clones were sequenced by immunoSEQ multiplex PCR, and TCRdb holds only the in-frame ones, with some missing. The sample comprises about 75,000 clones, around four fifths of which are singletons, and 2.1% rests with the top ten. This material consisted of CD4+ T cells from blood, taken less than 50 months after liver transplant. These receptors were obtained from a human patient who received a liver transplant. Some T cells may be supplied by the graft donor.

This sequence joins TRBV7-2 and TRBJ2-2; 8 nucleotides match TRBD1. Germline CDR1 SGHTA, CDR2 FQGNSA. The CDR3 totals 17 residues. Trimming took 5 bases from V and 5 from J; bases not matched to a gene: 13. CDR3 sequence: CASSGGVSTGVTGELFF. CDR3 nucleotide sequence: TGTGCCAGCAGCGGAGGGGTCTCGACAGGGGTTACCGGGGAGCTGTTTTTT.

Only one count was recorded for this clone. The CDR3 DNA reads TGCGCCAGCAGCCAAGAGGCTAGGAACACCGGGGAGCTGTTTTTT. Translating it yields CASSQEARNTGELFF. The chain carries TRBV4-3 and TRBJ2-2; D unresolved. The CDR3 has 15 residues. Per the germline V gene, CDR1 is LGHNA and CDR2 is YSLEER. V was trimmed by 0 bases and J by 1 base, leaving 6 bases between them.

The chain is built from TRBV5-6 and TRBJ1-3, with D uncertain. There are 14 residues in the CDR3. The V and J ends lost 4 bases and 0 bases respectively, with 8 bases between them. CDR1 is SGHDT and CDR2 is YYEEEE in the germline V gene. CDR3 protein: CASSGYNSGNTIYF. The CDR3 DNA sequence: TGTGCCAGCAGCGGGTACAACTCTGGAAACACCATATATTTT.

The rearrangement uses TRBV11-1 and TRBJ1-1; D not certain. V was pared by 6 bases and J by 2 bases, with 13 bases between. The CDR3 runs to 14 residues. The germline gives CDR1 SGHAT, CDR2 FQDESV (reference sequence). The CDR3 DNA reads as TGTGCCAGCAGACCCGGTGGGTCTAACACTGAAGCTTTCTTT. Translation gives CASRPGGSNTEAFF.

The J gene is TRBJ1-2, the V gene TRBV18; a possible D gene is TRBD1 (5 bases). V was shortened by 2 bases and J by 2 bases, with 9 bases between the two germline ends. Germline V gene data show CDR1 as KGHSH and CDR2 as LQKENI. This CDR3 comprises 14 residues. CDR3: CASSPNWGNYGYTF. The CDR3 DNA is TGTGCCAGCTCACCAAACTGGGGGAACTATGGCTACACCTTC.